This T cell receptor beta chain was identified in a study of post-analysis software for immune sequencing data. General observations from the study: Roughly 5 TRBV segments, TRBV5-6, TRBV5-1 and TRBV20-1 among them, were found more frequent in patients than controls.

Each TCR beta cDNA library carried unique molecular identifiers. TCRdb itself ran the PCR reads through MiXCR, one entry per CDR3 protein. The sample lists fewer than 900,000 distinct CDR3 sequences, 35% to 55% occurring once. Regarding this clonotype: Its antigen remains unknown.

This CDR3 comprises 12 residues. Germline V gene sequence: CDR1 DFQATT, CDR2 SNEGSKA (reference sequence). V was cut by 6 bases and J by 2 bases, with 11 bases left in between. The TCR sequence derives from a girl aged 10 to 17 with multiple sclerosis. V gene TRBV20-1 combines with J gene TRBJ2-7, with D possibly TRBD2 on 5 matching bases. The sequencing input was blood. CDR3 DNA: TGCAGTGCCCCAAGCGGAACCTACGAGCAGTACTTC. Translating gives CSAPSGTYEQYF.